The entry below gives a single T cell receptor (beta chain) sequence along with its context. The antigen is undetermined. Germline V gives CDR1 KGHSH, CDR2 LQKENI. The CDR3 contains 15 residues. Trimming cost V 6 bases and J 5 bases; bases outside gene matches: 11. TCRdb called the reads again in MiXCR, with one record for every CDR3 protein. The profile shows around 300,000 distinct CDR3 sequences, around a quarter of them singletons. These data come from a study of T cell repertoires in cytomegalovirus infection. Across the whole study: Evidence of both CMV infection and a matching HLA type came from public TCR beta signatures. Study results and limitations: The ex vivo response showed dominance by HLA-C-restricted CMV-specific TCR beta clonotypes. CMV carriers with the relevant HLA were identified by cumulative public TCR beta family frequency.

The chain is built from TRBV18 and TRBJ2-5; 8 bases line up with TRBD1. The starting material was cultured PBMCs, obtained from culture after CMV antigen stimulation. The origin of this receptor is a human donor in good health (CMV status not recorded). Some clones in this sample may be carry-over from other donors' samples. CDR3 loop: CASSRQGAGLETQYF. The CDR3 DNA reads as TGTGCCAGCTCCCGGCAGGGGGCGGGTTTGGAGACCCAGTACTTC.